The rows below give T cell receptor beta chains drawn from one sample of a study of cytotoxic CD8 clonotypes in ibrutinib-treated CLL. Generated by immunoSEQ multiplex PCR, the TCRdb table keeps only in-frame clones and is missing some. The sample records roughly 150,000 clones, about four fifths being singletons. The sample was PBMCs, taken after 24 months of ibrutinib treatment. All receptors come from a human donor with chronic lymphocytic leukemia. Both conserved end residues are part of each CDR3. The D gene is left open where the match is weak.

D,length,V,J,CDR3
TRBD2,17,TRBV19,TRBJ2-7,CASSPPFSGMRSYEQYF
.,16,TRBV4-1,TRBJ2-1,CASSQVGGHQYNEQFF
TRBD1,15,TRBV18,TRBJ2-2,CASSPGRGPTGELFF
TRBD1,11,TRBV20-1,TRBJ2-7,CSARHGQGQYF
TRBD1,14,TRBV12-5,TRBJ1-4,CASGLGTDNEKLFF
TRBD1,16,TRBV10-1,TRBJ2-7,CASSDPGQGARNEQYF
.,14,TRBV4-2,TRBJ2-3,CASSPRGAVDTQYF
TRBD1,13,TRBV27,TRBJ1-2,CASRKGQYYGYTF
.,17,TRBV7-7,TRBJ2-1,CASSLESGPSSYNEQFF
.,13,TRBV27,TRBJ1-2,CASSLGNNYGYTF
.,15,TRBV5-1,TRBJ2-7,CASSLEAGEWYEQYF
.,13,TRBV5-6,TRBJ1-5,CASSLGVGQPQHF
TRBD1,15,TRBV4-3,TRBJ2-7,CASSLRDRGVYEQYF
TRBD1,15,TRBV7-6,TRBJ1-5,CASSLEGQTRQPQHF
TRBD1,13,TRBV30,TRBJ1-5,CACGTGEYQPQHF
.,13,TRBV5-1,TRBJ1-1,CASSIDSTLEAFF
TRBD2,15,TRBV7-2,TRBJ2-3,CASSRDYQSTDTQYF
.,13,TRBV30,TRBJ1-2,CAWSAGEPYGYTF
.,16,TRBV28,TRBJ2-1,CASSLYVRGAYNEQFF
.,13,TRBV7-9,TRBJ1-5,CASGRKSNQPQHF
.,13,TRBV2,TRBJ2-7,CASSDDRFYEQYF
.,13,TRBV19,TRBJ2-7,CASVRGETYEQYF
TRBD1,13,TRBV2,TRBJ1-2,CASSQDRAYGYTF
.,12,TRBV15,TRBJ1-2,CATSTVNYGYTF
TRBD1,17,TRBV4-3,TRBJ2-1,CASSQERTGWSYNEQFF
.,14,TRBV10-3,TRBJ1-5,CAISVLYRNQPQHF
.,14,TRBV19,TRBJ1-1,CASKESRGVTEAFF
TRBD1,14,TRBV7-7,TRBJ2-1,CASSLEQGASEQFF
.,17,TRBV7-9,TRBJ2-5,CASSLGGAAGSFETQYF
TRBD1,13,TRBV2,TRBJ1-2,CASSSDRGDGYTF
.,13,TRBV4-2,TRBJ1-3,CASRREPLDTIYF
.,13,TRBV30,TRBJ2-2,CAWAGRLTGELFF
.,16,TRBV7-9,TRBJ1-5,CASSQGGGYSNQPQHF
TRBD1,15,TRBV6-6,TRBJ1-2,CASIPGTGPRRGYTF
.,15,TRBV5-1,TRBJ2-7,CASSPVPGAAGEQYF
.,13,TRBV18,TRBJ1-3,CASSTGSGNTIYF
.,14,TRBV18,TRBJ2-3,CASSPMAVADTQYF
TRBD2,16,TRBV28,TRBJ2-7,CASSLSGGASSYEQYF
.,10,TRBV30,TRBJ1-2,CALGQGGYTF
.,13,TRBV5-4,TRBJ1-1,CASSPRSGEAAFF
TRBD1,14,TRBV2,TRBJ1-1,CASAQDRLGTEAFF
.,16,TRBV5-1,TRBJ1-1,CASSPTPTQLNTEAFF
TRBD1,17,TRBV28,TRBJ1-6,CASSFPGGGGRNSPLHF
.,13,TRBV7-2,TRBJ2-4,CASSLDQEGIQYF
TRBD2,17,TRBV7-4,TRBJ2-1,CASSFGDGTSAYNEQFF
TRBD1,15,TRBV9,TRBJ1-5,CASSPGQKSNQPQHF
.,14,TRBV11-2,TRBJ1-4,CASSSQPENEKLFF
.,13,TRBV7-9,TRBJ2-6,CASRDSGANVLTF
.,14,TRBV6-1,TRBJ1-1,CASSEQGTSTEAFF
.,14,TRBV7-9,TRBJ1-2,CASSLVGVNYGYTF
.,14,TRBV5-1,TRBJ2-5,CASSLRVQEETQYF
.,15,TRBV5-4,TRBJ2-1,CASSFARGDYNEQFF
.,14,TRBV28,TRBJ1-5,CASSSIMGNQPQHF
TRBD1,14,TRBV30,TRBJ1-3,CAWSQGASGNTIYF
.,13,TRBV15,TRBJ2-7,CATRTGGRDEQYF
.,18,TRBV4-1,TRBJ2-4,CASSHEGGVIPAKNIQYF
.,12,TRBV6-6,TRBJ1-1,CASSVRGPEAFF
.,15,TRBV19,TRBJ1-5,CASSIVVTEAQPQHF
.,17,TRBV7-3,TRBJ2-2,CASSVPPRGLNTGELFF
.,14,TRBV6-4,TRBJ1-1,CARLGPEGGTEAFF